The clone carrying this TCR beta chain occurred a few times. Its specificity is unknown. Deletions cut 4 bases from V and 4 bases from J, with 8 bases between. CDR3 length equals 14 residues. These data come from a study of naive and memory T cell subsets. Study-wide findings and caveats: Especially in CD8 cells, naive repertoires contained a few larger clonotypes, possibly CD45RA-re-expressing memory cells.

Two oligonucleotides, mixed equimolar, formed the beta constant-region primer covering TRBC1 and TRBC2. Four rounds of PCR amplified the ligated cDNA using nested alpha and beta constant-region primers plus SP2. Via MiXCR, TCRdb re-called the UMI-ligation and nested PCR reads, giving one row per CDR3 protein. Counted here are over 110,000 distinct CDR3 sequences, approximately 21% occurring once; the ten biggest clones make up 0.55% to 0.75%. This receptor was taken from a human donor in good health. Source material: naive CD8+ T cells from blood. The gene calls are TRBV12-3 or TRBV12-4 and TRBJ1-6; D is uncertain. DNA of the CDR3: TGTGCCAGCAGTTCTGGCAGTTATAATTCACCCCTCCACTTT. It encodes CASSSGSYNSPLHF.